This T cell receptor beta chain was recorded in a study of molecular identifiers for immune sequencing clone quantification. Turning to the study itself: Five aliquots were made in replicates from the RNA of roughly 20,000 or 100,000 naive CD8 cells, and four were sequenced.

Study-level results: Beyond 20 RNA copies, clones held over 99% of effector molecules, compared with under 1% in naive cells. Jurkat TCR RNA that was spiked in from one cell was reportedly detectable among one million naive cells.

TCRdb reanalysed the PCR reads using MiXCR and keeps one entry per CDR3 protein. The sample lists about 500,000 distinct CDR3 sequences; about a fifth were seen once. V lost 6 bases, J lost 6 bases, and 11 bases lay in between. This CDR3 comprises 13 residues. Germline V gene data show CDR1 as LNHDA and CDR2 as SQIVND (reference sequence). With regard to this clonotype: Antigen unknown.

V and J are TRBV19 and TRBJ2-2; D unclear. The TCR originated in a human donor in good health. Some libraries in this study had Jurkat cell RNA spiked in. Sequenced sample: naive CD8+ T cells from blood, with Jurkat cell RNA spiked in. Subset in this sample: FACS-sorted CD8+CD4-CCR7+CD45RA+ naive T cells. CDR3 nucleotides: TGTGCCAGTAGCGCAAGGGTGCCCGGGGAGCTGTTTTTT. Protein sequence: CASSARVPGELFF.